One sample yielded the 22 T cell receptor beta chains listed below, sequenced in a study of blood T cells in healthy people across ages. Together with a sample-barcoded 5' primer, a J-beta primer mix was included in a second PCR lasting about 7 to 11 cycles. TCRdb reprocessed the 5' RACE reads via MiXCR and lists one record per CDR3 protein. Here the sample spans about 900,000 distinct CDR3 sequences, about 48% being singletons. The sequencing input was blood. Source of these receptors: a man aged 25 to 40 in good health.

The DNA for the CDR3 is TGTGCCATCAGTGGGACAGGGTCGGACAATCAGCCCCAGCATTTT. Residues: CAISGTGSDNQPQHF. This sequence joins TRBV10-3 and TRBJ1-5; 8 positions match TRBD1. This CDR3 region has 15 residues. In germline, CDR1 is ENHRY, CDR2 SYGVKD. The junction had 5 bases not matched to a gene; V was cut back by 4 bases and J by 3 bases.

V and J are TRBV6-2 or TRBV6-3 and TRBJ2-5; no reliable D call. CDR3 size: 15 residues. CDR1 MNHEY and CDR2 SVGEGT come from the germline V gene. The germline V and J ends were trimmed by 2 bases and 11 bases, with 21 bases remaining between them. The CDR3 region has the DNA TGTGCCAGCAGTTACCTGGGTTTGAGCTCTGAAGAGCAGTACTTC. The encoded protein is CASSYLGLSSEEQYF.

The table lists this clonotype with many counts. V is TRBV28 and J is TRBJ2-4, with D tentatively TRBD1 (5 bases). The CDR3 has 16 amino acids. Trimming removed 3 bases at V and 0 bases at J, with 12 bases between. Germline V lookup: CDR1 MDHEN, CDR2 SYDVKM. CDR3 in amino acids: CASSFARDLAKNIQYF. The CDR3 coding sequence is TGTGCCAGCAGTTTTGCCAGGGATCTAGCCAAAAACATTCAGTACTTC.

This clonotype appeared a single time. This sequence joins TRBV7-2 and TRBJ2-7; TRBD2 matches 7 bases. The CDR3 has 15 residues. V lost 4 bases and J lost 7; bases outside the gene matches: 13. The V gene's germline CDR1 is SGHTA and CDR2 FQGNSA. The CDR3 DNA sequence: TGTGCCAGCAGCTCTCAAAGTGTGACTAGCAATGAGCAGTACTTC. Translated: CASSSQSVTSNEQYF.

The chain combines TRBV29-1 with TRBJ2-5; 11 nucleotides align to TRBD2. Germline CDR1 reads SQVTM; CDR2 reads ANQGSEA. The junction had 3 bases not matched to a gene; V was cut back by 6 bases and J by 3 bases. This CDR3 region has 13 residues. The CDR3 coding sequence is TGCAGCGTCGAACTAGCGGGGGAAGAGACCCAGTACTTC. Protein sequence: CSVELAGEETQYF.

The table lists this clonotype with many counts. The chain recombines TRBV5-1 with TRBJ2-1; 7 bases map to TRBD1. The germline V gene has CDR1 SGHRS and CDR2 YFSETQ. The J segment lost 8 bases and the V segment lost 2 bases, leaving 4 bases of the junction unmatched. CDR3 size: 13 residues. The CDR3 region is CASSLRGGDEQFF. CDR3 sequence (DNA): TGCGCCAGCAGCTTACGAGGGGGCGATGAGCAGTTCTTC.

The V and J genes are TRBV9 and TRBJ2-7; 7 positions match TRBD2. Germline lookup yields CDR1 SGDLS and CDR2 YYNGEE. The trim removed 4 bases at V and 2 bases at J, leaving 9 bases unmatched. The CDR3 length is 15 residues. DNA for the CDR3: TGTGCCAGCAGCTCCGAGGGAGGGATAACCTACGAGCAGTACTTC. Its protein is CASSSEGGITYEQYF.

This clonotype was recorded a few times. CDR3 bases: TGTGCCAGCAGTCCCCAGGGAGCTGGGACAGGGAAGACCCAGTACTTC. Amino acids: CASSPQGAGTGKTQYF. The V gene is TRBV6-1, the J gene TRBJ2-4; 9 bases match TRBD1. The DNA end is more similar to TRBJ2-5, so the J call may be wrong. CDR1 MNHNS and CDR2 SASEGT come from the germline V gene. The CDR3 is 16 residues long.

This chain uses TRBV4-1 with TRBJ2-1, with unresolved D. Germline V gene data show CDR1 as MGHRA and CDR2 as YSYEKL. This CDR3 is 16 amino acids long. The V end lost 0 bases, the J end lost 2 bases, and 11 bases lay between the germline ends. In DNA form, the CDR3 reads TGCGCCAGCAGCCAAGAATCACCGCCTCCCTACAATGAGCAGTTCTTC. This sequence encodes CASSQESPPPYNEQFF.

This clonotype was detected a few times. This chain connects TRBV7-9 to TRBJ2-1; no reliable D call. Germline V lookup: CDR1 SEHNR, CDR2 FQNEAQ (reference sequence). Trimming removed 5 bases at V and 7 bases at J, with 15 bases between. The CDR3 contains 14 residues. DNA of the CDR3: TGTGCCAGCAGCCCGCGGACCGAAGTTAATGAGCAGTTCTTC. Translating it yields CASSPRTEVNEQFF.

This clonotype was seen only a few times. The rearrangement uses TRBV20-1 and TRBJ1-2; D is ambiguous. The CDR3 runs to 13 residues. V lost 5 bases and J 7 bases, leaving 17 bases between the germline ends. Germline-derived CDR1 and CDR2 are DFQATT and SNEGSKA (reference sequence). The CDR3 coding sequence is TGCAGTGCTGGGGAAGGTAGTATGGCTGGCTACACCTTC. Residues: CSAGEGSMAGYTF.

The sample holds a few counts of this clonotype. The DNA for the CDR3 is TGTGCCAGCAGTTCCGCTAGCGGGGGGCGGGATACGCAGTATTTT. It specifies CASSSASGGRDTQYF. The chain joins TRBV6-6 to TRBJ2-3, with TRBD2 identical over 11 bases. The germline CDR1 and CDR2 sequences are MNHNY and SVGAGI (reference sequence). This CDR3 is 15 amino acids long. V lost 4 bases to trimming and J lost 6 bases; unmatched junction nucleotides: 6.

V is TRBV6-5 and J is TRBJ2-7; 7 positions agree with TRBD1. The CDR3 spans 15 residues. The V and J ends lost 7 bases and 3 bases, in that order; junction bases with no gene match: 12. Germline-derived CDR1 and CDR2 are MNHEY and SVGAGI. The DNA for the CDR3 is TGTGCCAGCACCGGTCCTCCAGGGGGATTCTACGAGCAGTACTTC. Protein sequence: CASTGPPGGFYEQYF.

This rearrangement joins TRBV28 to TRBJ1-2; D is ambiguous. The germline V gene encodes CDR1 MDHEN and CDR2 SYDVKM. The CDR3 extends over 11 amino acids. Trimming cost V 6 bases and J 7 bases, with 9 bases left between them. The CDR3 DNA reads as TGTGCCAGCAGGAAGACTTCTGGCTACACCTTC. Translated: CASRKTSGYTF.

This clonotype was detected a few times. The CDR3 protein is CASSGDRTYGYTF. The CDR3 nucleotides read TGTGCCAGCAGCGGTGACAGGACGTATGGCTACACCTTC. The chain links TRBV3-1 to TRBJ1-2, with D tentatively TRBD1 (6 bases). Trimming took off 5 bases at V and 5 bases at J, with 12 bases between the two ends. The CDR3 length is 13 residues. Germline V gives CDR1 LGHDT, CDR2 YNNKEL (reference sequence).

In this sample, this clonotype turned up many times. This chain uses TRBV15 with TRBJ2-5; 10 bases match TRBD2. This CDR3 is built from 18 residues. Germline lookup yields CDR1 LNHNV and CDR2 YYDKDF (reference sequence). Unmatched junction bases numbered 10, after V lost 3 bases and J lost 0 bases. The CDR3 coding sequence is TGTGCCACCAGCAGTTTACAAACTAGCGGGGCGTACCAAGAGACCCAGTACTTC. Residues: CATSSLQTSGAYQETQYF.

The chain recombines TRBV11-2 with TRBJ2-5; D perhaps matches TRBD2 (6 bases). This CDR3 is built from 14 residues. V lost 4 bases, J lost 11 bases, and 20 bases lay in between. Germline lookup yields CDR1 SGHAT and CDR2 FQNNGV. CDR3 amino acids: CASSSRGNYNEQYF. CDR3 bases: TGTGCCAGCAGCTCACGGGGGAACTACAATGAGCAGTACTTC.

In its sample, this clonotype was seen a few times. V and J are TRBV20-1 and TRBJ2-7, with 13 bases fitting TRBD2. The germline V gene has CDR1 DFQATT and CDR2 SNEGSKA (reference sequence). The trim removed 4 bases at V and 0 bases at J, leaving 6 bases unmatched. The CDR3 covers 16 residues. The CDR3 DNA reads TGCAGTGCTAAAGGGACTAGCGGGATTAGCTCCTACGAGCAGTACTTC. It is translated as CSAKGTSGISSYEQYF.

V gene TRBV6-2 or TRBV6-3 combines with J gene TRBJ2-5, with 7 bases fitting TRBD1. J was trimmed by 10 bases and V by 2 bases; bases with no gene match: 13. In germline, CDR1 is MNHEY, CDR2 SVGEGT. This CDR3 is built from 15 residues. The CDR3 DNA is TGTGCCAGCAGTTACCGACAGGGAGTCCGAGATAGCCAGTACTTC. Amino acid sequence: CASSYRQGVRDSQYF.

This clonotype was picked up a small number of times. This sequence joins TRBV5-5 and TRBJ2-1; possibly TRBD2 for D (5 bases). V shed 4 bases and J shed 12 bases, with 23 bases lying between them. This CDR3 region has 15 residues. Germline V CDR1 and CDR2: SGHKS, YYEKEE (reference sequence). CDR3 amino acids: CASSPTLVTWVGQFF. The CDR3 DNA reads as TGTGCCAGCAGCCCCACACTAGTGACCTGGGTCGGGCAGTTCTTC. Supplemented by reference TRBV5-5 and TRBJ2-1, the full variable domain reads DAGVTQSPTHLIKTRGQQVTLRCSPISGHKSVSWYQQVLGQGPQFIFQYYEKEERGRGNFPDRFSARQFPNYSSELNVNALLLGDSALYLCASSPTLVTWVGQFFGPGTRLTVL.

The table lists this clonotype with many counts. V gene TRBV12-3 or TRBV12-4 combines with J gene TRBJ1-2; D call uncertain. Trimming shortened V by 3 bases and J by 4 bases, and 6 bases separated the two germline ends. The length of the CDR3 is 12 residues. CDR3 loop: CASSLHGYGYTF. CDR3 sequence (DNA): TGTGCCAGCAGTTTGCACGGCTATGGCTACACCTTC.

The rearrangement links TRBV7-2 to TRBJ2-5, with D perhaps being TRBD1 or TRBD2 (6 bases each). The J call is uncertain, as TRBJ2-7 better fits the DNA end. The CDR3 spans 16 residues. Germline V gene lookup returns CDR1 SGHTA and CDR2 FQGNSA. CDR3 protein: CASNSSTGAVYYEQYF. CDR3 coding DNA: TGTGCCAGCAACTCTAGCACGGGGGCTGTATACTACGAGCAGTACTTC.